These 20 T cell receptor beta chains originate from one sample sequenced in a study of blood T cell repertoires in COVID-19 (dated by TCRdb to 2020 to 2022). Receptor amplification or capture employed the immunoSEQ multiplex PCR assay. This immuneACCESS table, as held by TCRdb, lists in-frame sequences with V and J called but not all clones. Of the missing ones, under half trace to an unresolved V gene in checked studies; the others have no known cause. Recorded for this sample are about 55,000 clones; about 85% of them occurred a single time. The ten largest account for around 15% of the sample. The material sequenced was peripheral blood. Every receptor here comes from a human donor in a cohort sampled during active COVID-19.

The CDR3 nucleotides are TGTGCCTGGAGATCAACGGGAGGGCGCTACGAGCAGTACTTC. The encoded protein is CAWRSTGGRYEQYF. The chain combines TRBV30 with TRBJ2-7, with 8 bases fitting TRBD2. The germline V gene has CDR1 GTSNPN and CDR2 SVGIG (reference sequence). This CDR3 is built from 14 residues. The V gene end was trimmed by 3 bases and the J gene end by 3 bases; junction bases not matched to a gene: 7.

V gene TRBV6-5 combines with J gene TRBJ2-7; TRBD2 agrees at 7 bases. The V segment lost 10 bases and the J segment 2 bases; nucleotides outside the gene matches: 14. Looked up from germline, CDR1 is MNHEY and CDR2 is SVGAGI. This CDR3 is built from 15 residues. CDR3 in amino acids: CAISGEGYRAYEQYF. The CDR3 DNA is TGTGCCATCTCGGGGGAGGGGTATCGCGCCTACGAGCAGTACTTC.

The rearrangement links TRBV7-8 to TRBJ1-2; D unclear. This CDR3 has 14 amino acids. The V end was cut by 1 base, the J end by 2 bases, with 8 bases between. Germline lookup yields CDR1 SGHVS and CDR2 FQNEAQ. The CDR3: CASSLDRSNYGYTF. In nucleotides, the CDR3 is TGTGCCAGCAGCTTAGATCGGAGCAACTATGGCTACACCTTC.

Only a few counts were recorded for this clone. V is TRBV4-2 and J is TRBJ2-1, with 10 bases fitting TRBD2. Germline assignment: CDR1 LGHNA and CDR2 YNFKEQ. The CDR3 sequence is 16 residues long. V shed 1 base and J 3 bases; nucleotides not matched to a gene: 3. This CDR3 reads CASSQVLAGRYNEQFF. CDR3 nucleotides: TGTGCCAGCAGCCAAGTACTAGCGGGGCGCTACAATGAGCAGTTCTTC.

The CDR3 protein is CASSAAGIPFNQPQHF. For the CDR3, the DNA is TGTGCCAGCAGTGCGGCAGGGATACCTTTCAATCAGCCCCAGCATTTT. The V and J genes are TRBV2 and TRBJ1-5; a possible D gene is TRBD1 (5 bases). The CDR3 has 16 amino acids. The germline V gene has CDR1 SNHLY and CDR2 FYNNEI. V was shortened by 4 bases and J by 3 bases, with 16 bases between the two germline ends.

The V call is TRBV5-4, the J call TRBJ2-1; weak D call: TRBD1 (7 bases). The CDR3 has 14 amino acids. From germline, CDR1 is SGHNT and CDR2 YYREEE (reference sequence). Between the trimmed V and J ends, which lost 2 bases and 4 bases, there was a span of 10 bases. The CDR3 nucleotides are TGTGCCAGCAGCTTTCAGGGGGGTTACAATGAGCAGTTCTTC. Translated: CASSFQGGYNEQFF.

The CDR3 region has the DNA TGTGCCAGCAGCCCCCCTAGTCGAAGCTCCTACAATGAGCAGTTCTTC. It yields the protein CASSPPSRSSYNEQFF. V usage is TRBV3-1 (or the pseudogene TRBV3-2) and J usage is TRBJ2-1; D is uncertain. The CDR3 has 16 residues. Trimming removed 4 bases at V and 0 bases at J, with 13 bases between. Germline V gene data show CDR1 as LGHDT and CDR2 as YNNKEL (reference sequence).

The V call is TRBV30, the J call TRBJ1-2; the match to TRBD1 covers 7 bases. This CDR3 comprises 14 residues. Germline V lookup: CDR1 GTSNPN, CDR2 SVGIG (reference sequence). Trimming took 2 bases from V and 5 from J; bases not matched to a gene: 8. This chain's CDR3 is CAWSFPGGYYGYTF. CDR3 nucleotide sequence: TGTGCCTGGAGTTTTCCAGGGGGGTATTATGGCTACACCTTC.

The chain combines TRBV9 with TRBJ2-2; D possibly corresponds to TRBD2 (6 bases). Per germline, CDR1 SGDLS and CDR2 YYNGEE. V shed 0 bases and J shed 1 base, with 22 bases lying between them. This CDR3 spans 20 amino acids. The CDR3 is CASSVDRGGVTTGNTGELFF. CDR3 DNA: TGTGCCAGCAGCGTAGACCGAGGCGGGGTTACTACCGGGAACACCGGGGAGCTGTTTTTT.

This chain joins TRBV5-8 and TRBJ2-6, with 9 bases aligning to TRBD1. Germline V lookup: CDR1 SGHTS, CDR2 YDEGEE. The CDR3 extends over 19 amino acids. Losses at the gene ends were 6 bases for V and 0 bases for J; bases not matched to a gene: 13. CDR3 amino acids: CASNLPRDRAFSGANVLTF. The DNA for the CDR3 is TGTGCCAGCAACTTACCGCGGGACAGGGCTTTCTCTGGGGCCAACGTCCTGACTTTC.

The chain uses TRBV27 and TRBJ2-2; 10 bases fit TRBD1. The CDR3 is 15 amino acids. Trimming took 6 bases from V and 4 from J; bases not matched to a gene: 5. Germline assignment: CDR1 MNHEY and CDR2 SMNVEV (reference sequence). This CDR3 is CASSPTGGRTGELFF. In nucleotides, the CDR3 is TGTGCCAGCAGCCCGACAGGGGGCCGCACCGGGGAGCTGTTTTTT.

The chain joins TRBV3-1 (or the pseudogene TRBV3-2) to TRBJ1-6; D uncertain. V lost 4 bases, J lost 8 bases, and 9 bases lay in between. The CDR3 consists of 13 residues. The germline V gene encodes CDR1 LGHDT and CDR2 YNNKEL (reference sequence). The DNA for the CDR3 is TGTGCCAGCAGCCCTTCCCGTCATTCACCCCTCCACTTT. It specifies CASSPSRHSPLHF.

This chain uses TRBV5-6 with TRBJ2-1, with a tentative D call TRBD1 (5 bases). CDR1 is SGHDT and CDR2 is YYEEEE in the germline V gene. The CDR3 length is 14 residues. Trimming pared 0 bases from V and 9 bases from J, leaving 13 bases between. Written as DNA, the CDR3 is TGTGCCAGCAGCTTGGCACAGCCTACAGGTGAGCAGTTCTTC. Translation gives CASSLAQPTGEQFF. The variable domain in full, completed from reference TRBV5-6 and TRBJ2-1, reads DAGVTQSPTHLIKTRGQQVTLRCSPKSGHDTVSWYQQALGQGPQFIFQYYEEEERQRGNFPDRFSGHQFPNYSSELNVNALLLGDSALYLCASSLAQPTGEQFFGPGTRLTVL.

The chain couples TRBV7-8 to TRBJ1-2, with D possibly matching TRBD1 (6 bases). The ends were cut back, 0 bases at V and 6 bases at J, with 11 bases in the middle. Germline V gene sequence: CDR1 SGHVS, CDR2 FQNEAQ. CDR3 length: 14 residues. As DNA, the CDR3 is TGTGCCAGCAGCTTAGCAGGCAGGGGAAATGGCTACACCTTC. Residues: CASSLAGRGNGYTF.

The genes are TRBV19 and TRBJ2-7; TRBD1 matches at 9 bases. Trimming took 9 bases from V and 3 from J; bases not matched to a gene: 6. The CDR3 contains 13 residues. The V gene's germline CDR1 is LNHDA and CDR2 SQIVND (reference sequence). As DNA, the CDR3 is TGTGCCAGCAGCGGGACAGGGTTCTACGAGCAGTACTTC. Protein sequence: CASSGTGFYEQYF.

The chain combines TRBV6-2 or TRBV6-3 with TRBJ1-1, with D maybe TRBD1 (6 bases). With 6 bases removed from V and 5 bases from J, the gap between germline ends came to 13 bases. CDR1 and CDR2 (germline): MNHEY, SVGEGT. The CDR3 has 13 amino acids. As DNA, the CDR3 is TGTGCCAGCAGCCCTACAGGGAAAACTGAAGCTTTCTTT. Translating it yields CASSPTGKTEAFF.

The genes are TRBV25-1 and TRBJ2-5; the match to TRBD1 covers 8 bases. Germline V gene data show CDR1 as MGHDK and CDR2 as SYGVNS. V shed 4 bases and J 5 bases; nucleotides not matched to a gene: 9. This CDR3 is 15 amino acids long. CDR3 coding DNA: TGTGCCAGCAGTGTGCCCAGGGGGCGCGGGGAGACCCAGTACTTC. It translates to CASSVPRGRGETQYF.

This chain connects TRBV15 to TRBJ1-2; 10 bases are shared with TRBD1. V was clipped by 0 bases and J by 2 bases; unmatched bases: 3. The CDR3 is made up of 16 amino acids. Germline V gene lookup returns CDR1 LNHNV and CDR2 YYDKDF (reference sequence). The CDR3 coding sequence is TGTGCCACCAGCAGAGATCAGGACAGGGGGAACTATGGCTACACCTTC. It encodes CATSRDQDRGNYGYTF.

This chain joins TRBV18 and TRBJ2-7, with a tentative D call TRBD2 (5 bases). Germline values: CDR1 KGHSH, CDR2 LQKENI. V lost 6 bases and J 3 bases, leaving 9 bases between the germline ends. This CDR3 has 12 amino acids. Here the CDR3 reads CASSQLDYEQYF. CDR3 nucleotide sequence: TGTGCCAGCTCCCAACTAGACTACGAGCAGTACTTC.

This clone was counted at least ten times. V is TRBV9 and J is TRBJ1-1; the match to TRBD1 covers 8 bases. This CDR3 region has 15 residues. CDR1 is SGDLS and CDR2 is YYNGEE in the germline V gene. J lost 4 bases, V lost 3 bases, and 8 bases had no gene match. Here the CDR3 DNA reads TGTGCCAGCAGCGGACCAGGACAGGGTTCCACTGAAGCTTTCTTT. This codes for CASSGPGQGSTEAFF.